The rows below give T cell receptor beta chains drawn from one sample of a study of blood T cells in healthy people across ages. TCRdb recomputed calls from the 5' RACE reads with MiXCR, one row per CDR3 protein. The table lists more than 1 million distinct CDR3 sequences, over 35% of them singletons. Sequenced material: blood. These receptors were taken from a woman aged 55-70 years in good health. CDR3s include the opening cysteine and the closing phenylalanine or tryptophan. A D gene is named only where the DNA matches it firmly. Not all rows give a size; the values are once, few, many and, for expanded clones, a class.

>TRBJ2-1|TRBD2|TRBV10-3|few
TGTGCCATCAGATGGACTAGCGAGTACAATGAGCAGTTCTTC
CAIRWTSEYNEQFF
>TRBJ2-5|TRBD2|TRBV28|few
TGTGCCAGCAGTTCCCCCCAGCTAGCGGGAGGGGAGACCCAGTACTTC
CASSSPQLAGGETQYF
>TRBJ2-7|TRBD2|TRBV6-1|NA
TGTGCCAGCAGTGCCGCGGCGGGAGGCAACTTATACGAGCAGTACTTC
CASSAAAGGNLYEQYF
>TRBJ2-7|NA|TRBV10-3|few
TGTGCCATCAGTGAGTTCCAGGGCTTGGACGAGCAGTACTTC
CAISEFQGLDEQYF
>TRBJ2-7|TRBD2|TRBV13|NA
TGTGCCAGCAGCTCACGGGGAGGGAGCTACGAGCAGTACTTC
CASSSRGGSYEQYF
>TRBJ2-5|TRBD2|TRBV7-3|NA
TGTGCCAGCAGCCCCCAACCTAGACTAGCGGGGTTCCAAGAGACCCAGTACTTC
CASSPQPRLAGFQETQYF
>TRBJ2-5|TRBD2|TRBV7-6|few
TGTGCCAGCAAATTTAGCGGGAGAGTGGTGTTAGAGACCCAGTACTTC
CASKFSGRVVLETQYF
>TRBJ2-3|NA|TRBV6-6|NA
TGTGCCAGCAGCTATGGACTAACGACCAACACAGATACGCAGTATTTT
CASSYGLTTNTDTQYF
>TRBJ2-7|NA|TRBV29-1|many
TGCAGCGTTGAAGTGGGGGTTTACGAGCAGTACTTC
CSVEVGVYEQYF
>TRBJ2-3|NA|TRBV21-1|NA
TGTGCCAGCAGCAAAGAGAGGTCCAGCACAGATACGCAGTATTTT
CASSKERSSTDTQYF
>TRBJ2-5|TRBD2|TRBV6-4|NA
TGTGCCAGCAGTGACTCTAGCGGGGGGGCCAATGAGCAGTACTTC
CASSDSSGGANEQYF
>TRBJ2-1|NA|TRBV5-1|NA
TGCGCCAGCAGCTTGGTCCCCCTCTCTAGGGGCTACAATGAGCAGTTCTTC
CASSLVPLSRGYNEQFF
>TRBJ2-7|NA|TRBV20-1|NA
TGCAGTGCTAGAGATGAGGACTCCTCCTACGAGCAGTACTTC
CSARDEDSSYEQYF
>TRBJ2-6|TRBD1|TRBV29-1|few
TGCAGCGTTGCGGGACAGCTTATCTCTGGGGCCAACGTCCTGACTTTC
CSVAGQLISGANVLTF
>TRBJ2-7|NA|TRBV9|NA
TGTGCCAGCAGCGTAGAACCGTCGGGGGAGCACGAGCAGTACTTC
CASSVEPSGEHEQYF
>TRBJ1-4|NA|TRBV21-1|few
TGTGCCAGCAGTCTTCCTACTGAAAAACTGTTTTTT
CASSLPTEKLFF